This T cell receptor (beta chain) was sequenced during a study of neurological immune-mediated disorders. Study in general: Among the 35 or so patients with multiple sclerosis, some 31 were relapsing-remitting, while 3 were secondary progressive.

This clonotype was recorded at least ten times. Its matching antigen is unknown. The germline CDR1 and CDR2 sequences are SGHRS and YFSETQ. The CDR3 is 15 residues long. Losses at the gene ends were 3 bases for V and 4 bases for J; bases not matched to a gene: 4. Over 200 million TCR-beta sequences, together covering 15-18 subjects, were produced by every individual sequencing run that was carried out. One entry per CDR3 protein, called by TCRdb with MiXCR from the 5' RACE reads. The sample has approximately 37,000 distinct CDR3 sequences, about 3.2% seen once. Study results and caveats: Phylogenetic grouping placed 18 of 34 multiple sclerosis patients' repertoires in one related-CDR3 cluster, a possible signature.

Documented time point: longitudinal time-point 1 (baseline). This TCR derives from a woman aged 60-70 years with multiple sclerosis. The sample consisted of PBMCs. The chain combines TRBV5-1 with TRBJ2-2; TRBD1 aligns across 9 bases. This chain's CDR3 is CASSSGTGITGELFF. CDR3 DNA sequence: TGCGCCAGCAGCTCGGGGACAGGGATCACCGGGGAGCTGTTTTTT.